The present T cell receptor (beta chain) was sequenced within a study of blood T cells in healthy people across ages. Each donor's blood draw was roughly 10 milliliters of peripheral blood. Sample-barcoded 5' priming and a J-beta primer mix drove a second PCR of about 7 to 11 cycles. TCRdb reprocessed the 5' RACE reads via MiXCR and lists one record per CDR3 protein. The sample carries around 280,000 distinct CDR3 sequences, roughly a quarter recorded once. Per germline, CDR1 SQVTM and CDR2 ANQGSEA. The CDR3 has 12 residues. The ends were cut back, 1 base at V and 8 bases at J, with 11 bases in the middle.

The sequencing input was blood. V gene TRBV29-1 combines with J gene TRBJ1-2; no firm D call. This TCR was recovered from an older woman in good health. This chain's CDR3 is CSVEGTEVGYTF. The DNA of the CDR3 is TGCAGCGTTGAAGGGACCGAAGTGGGCTACACCTTC.